This entry lists 11 T cell receptor beta chains sequenced from one sample in a study of T-cell memory formation after mild COVID-19. MiXCR, applied by TCRdb to the 5' RACE reads, yields one record per CDR3 protein. This table has hundreds of thousands of distinct CDR3 sequences, about 19% appearing once. The source material was PBMCs or a T cell subset sorted from them (not recorded which). The receptors originated from an adult woman who had mild COVID-19 (a few samples of this study predate the infection). Cell type and time point are not known.

This clonotype showed up just a few times. V gene TRBV11-2 combines with J gene TRBJ2-3; D might be TRBD2 (6 bases). The germline V and J ends were trimmed by 0 bases and 6 bases, with 10 bases remaining between them. The length of the CDR3 is 14 residues. Germline V gene lookup returns CDR1 SGHAT and CDR2 FQNNGV. This CDR3 is CASSLEIRGDTQYF. In DNA, the CDR3 is TGTGCCAGCAGCTTAGAGATCCGGGGGGATACGCAGTATTTT.

The rearrangement links TRBV7-8 to TRBJ1-1, with 9 bases matching TRBD1. The CDR3 is 19 amino acids. J was trimmed by 3 bases and V by 5 bases; bases with no gene match: 19. From germline, CDR1 is SGHVS and CDR2 FQNEAQ. The CDR3 DNA follows: TGTGCCAGCAGCGATCCCCGGGACAGGGCTTTTTATGGGGACACTGAAGCTTTCTTT. It codes for CASSDPRDRAFYGDTEAFF.

The rearrangement uses TRBV7-2 and TRBJ1-6, with 7 bases matching TRBD1. Germline V gives CDR1 SGHTA, CDR2 FQGNSA. The CDR3 covers 16 residues. Unmatched junction bases numbered 13, after V lost 4 bases and J lost 10 bases. This CDR3 is CASSYETGPVKSPLHF. For the CDR3, the DNA is TGTGCCAGCAGCTATGAGACAGGGCCAGTAAAATCACCCCTCCACTTT.

This clonotype was detected a few times. This chain joins TRBV7-9 and TRBJ1-2, with D maybe TRBD1 (6 bases). V gave up 3 bases and J gave up 3 bases, with 20 bases separating them. This CDR3 comprises 17 residues. Germline V gives CDR1 SEHNR, CDR2 FQNEAQ (reference sequence). The CDR3 sequence is CASSFGGHGDRDYGYTF. CDR3 in DNA: TGTGCCAGCAGCTTCGGGGGACATGGGGACCGGGACTATGGCTACACCTTC.

This clonotype has a handful of counts. V and J are TRBV9 and TRBJ1-2; D is undetermined. The CDR3 has 16 residues. In germline, CDR1 is SGDLS, CDR2 YYNGEE. V shed 0 bases and J shed 0 bases, with 12 bases lying between them. The CDR3 is CASSVGQTLANYGYTF. The CDR3 DNA reads TGTGCCAGCAGCGTAGGGCAGACCTTAGCTAACTATGGCTACACCTTC.

The V and J genes are TRBV27 and TRBJ2-1; tentative D call: TRBD1 (5 bases). The germline gives CDR1 MNHEY, CDR2 SMNVEV (reference sequence). The CDR3 length is 13 residues. The germline V and J ends were trimmed by 5 bases and 5 bases, with 10 bases remaining between them. The CDR3 region has the DNA TGTGCCAGCAGTCTAGACAGTGACAATGAGCAGTTCTTC. Its translation: CASSLDSDNEQFF.

This clonotype was recorded a few times. The V call is TRBV5-1, the J call TRBJ2-3; D is possibly TRBD1 or TRBD2 (5 bases each). The germline V gene has CDR1 SGHRS and CDR2 YFSETQ. Trimming shortened V by 2 bases and J by 10 bases, and 14 bases separated the two germline ends. The CDR3 totals 13 residues. The CDR3 loop reads CASSFDPGRPQYF. The CDR3, as DNA: TGCGCCAGCAGCTTCGATCCGGGACGGCCGCAGTATTTT.

The V call is TRBV9, the J call TRBJ2-2; D is undetermined. Germline CDR1 reads SGDLS; CDR2 reads YYNGEE. CDR3 size: 16 residues. V was trimmed by 0 bases and J by 0 bases, leaving 9 bases between them. The CDR3 reads CASSVVNDPNTGELFF. Written as DNA, the CDR3 is TGTGCCAGCAGCGTAGTTAACGACCCGAACACCGGGGAGCTGTTTTTT.

This clonotype was counted between two and nine times. This sequence joins TRBV4-2 and TRBJ2-1; no firm D call. The germline CDR1 and CDR2 sequences are LGHNA and YNFKEQ. Between the trimmed V and J ends, which lost 0 bases and 9 bases, there was a span of 15 bases. The length of the CDR3 is 15 residues. CDR3 sequence: CASSQETDLWSEQFF. For the CDR3, the DNA is TGTGCCAGCAGCCAAGAGACGGACCTTTGGTCTGAGCAGTTCTTC.

This clonotype appeared a few times. The V gene is TRBV2, the J gene TRBJ1-3; D call uncertain. CDR1 SNHLY and CDR2 FYNNEI come from the germline V gene. V shed 5 bases and J shed 1 base, with 6 bases lying between them. The CDR3 runs 13 residues. Here the CDR3 DNA reads TGTGCCAGCAGTATAGCTTCTGGAAACACCATATATTTT. This gives the protein CASSIASGNTIYF.

This clonotype showed up just a few times. The chain couples TRBV2 to TRBJ2-2, with 11 positions matching TRBD2. V shed 0 bases and J 5 bases; nucleotides not matched to a gene: 5. The CDR3 length is 17 residues. CDR1 is SNHLY, CDR2 FYNNEI, per germline. For the CDR3, the DNA is TGTGCCAGCAGTGAAGCGCGGGCTAGCGGGAGGACCGGGGAGCTGTTTTTT. Amino acids: CASSEARASGRTGELFF.